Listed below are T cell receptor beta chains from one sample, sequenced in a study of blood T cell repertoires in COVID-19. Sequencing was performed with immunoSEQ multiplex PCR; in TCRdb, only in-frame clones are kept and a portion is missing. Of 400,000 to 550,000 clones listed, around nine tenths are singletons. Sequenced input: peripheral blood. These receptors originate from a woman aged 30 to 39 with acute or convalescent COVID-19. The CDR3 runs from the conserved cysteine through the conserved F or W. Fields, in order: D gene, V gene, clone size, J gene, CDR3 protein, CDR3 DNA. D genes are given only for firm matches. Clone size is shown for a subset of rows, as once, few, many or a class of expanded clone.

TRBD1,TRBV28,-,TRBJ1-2,CASSLGQFYGYTF,TGTGCCAGCAGCTTGGGACAGTTTTATGGCTACACCTTC
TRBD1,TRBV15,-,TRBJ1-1,CATSKLDRGDTEAFF,TGTGCCACCAGCAAGTTGGACAGGGGAGACACTGAAGCTTTCTTT
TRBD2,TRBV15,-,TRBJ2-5,CATSRDVTSGREVKGGPRAETQYF,TGTGCCACCAGCAGAGATGTGACTAGCGGGCGTGAGGTAAAGGGGGGCCCAAGAGCGGAGACCCAGTACTTC
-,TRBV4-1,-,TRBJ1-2,CASSQDRVDYGYTF,TGCGCCAGCAGCCAAGACAGGGTGGACTATGGCTACACCTTC
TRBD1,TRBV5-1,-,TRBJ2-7,CASSLGPRDRVDEQYF,TGCGCCAGCAGCTTGGGCCCCCGGGACAGGGTTGACGAGCAGTACTTC
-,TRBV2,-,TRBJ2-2,CASSETDTGELFF,TGTGCCAGCAGTGAAACTGATACCGGGGAGCTGTTTTTT
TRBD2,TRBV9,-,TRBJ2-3,CASSVVDELAGGRITDTQYF,TGTGCCAGCAGCGTAGTGGATGAGCTAGCGGGGGGCCGGATCACAGATACGCAGTATTTT
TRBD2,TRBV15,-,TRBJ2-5,CATTDAGGETQYF,TGTGCCACCACCGACGCCGGGGGGGAGACCCAGTACTTC
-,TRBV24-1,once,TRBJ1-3,CATSDPGDSGNTIYF,TGTGCCACCAGTGATCCCGGGGACTCTGGAAACACCATATATTTT
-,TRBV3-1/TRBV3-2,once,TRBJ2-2,CASSDTGRELFF,TGTGCCAGCAGCGACACTGGGCGGGAGCTGTTTTTT
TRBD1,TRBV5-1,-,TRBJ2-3,CASSLVGQGSTDTQYF,TGCGCCAGCAGCTTGGTTGGACAGGGGAGCACAGATACGCAGTATTTT
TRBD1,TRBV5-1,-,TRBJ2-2,CASSLLPSLGQGRSGELFF,TGCGCCAGCAGTTTGTTACCCAGCTTGGGACAGGGTCGTTCCGGGGAGCTGTTTTTT
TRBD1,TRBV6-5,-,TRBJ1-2,CASSRTGDYGYTF,TGTGCCAGCAGCCGGACAGGCGACTATGGCTACACCTTC
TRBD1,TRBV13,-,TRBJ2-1,CASSVRGSSYNEQFF,TGTGCCAGCAGCGTCAGGGGGAGCTCCTACAATGAGCAGTTCTTC
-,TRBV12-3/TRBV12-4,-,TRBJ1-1,CASSFSENTEAFF,TGTGCCAGCAGTTTCAGCGAGAACACTGAAGCTTTCTTT
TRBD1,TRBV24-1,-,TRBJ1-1,CATSARGTGLNTEAFF,TGTGCCACCAGTGCTCGAGGGACAGGGCTAAACACTGAAGCTTTCTTT
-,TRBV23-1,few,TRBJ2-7,CASSSRRVYEQYF,TGCGCCAGCTCCTCTCGACGGGTCTACGAGCAGTACTTC
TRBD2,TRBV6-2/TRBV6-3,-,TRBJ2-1,CASSRTSGGTLYNEQFF,TGTGCCAGCAGTCGGACTAGCGGGGGCACTCTCTACAATGAGCAGTTCTTC
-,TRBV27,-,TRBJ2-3,CASSSGPSDTQYF,TGTGCCAGCAGTTCAGGGCCCTCGGATACGCAGTATTTT
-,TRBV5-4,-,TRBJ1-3,CASSFLQGTGNTIYF,TGTGCCAGCAGCTTTTTACAGGGAACTGGAAACACCATATATTTT
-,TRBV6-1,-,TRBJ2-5,CASSEARVGTQYF,TGTGCCAGCAGTGAAGCGCGGGTCGGGACCCAGTACTTC
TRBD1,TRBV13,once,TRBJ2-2,CASSLDRGGTTGELFF,TGTGCCAGCAGCTTAGACCGAGGGGGCACCACCGGGGAGCTGTTTTTT
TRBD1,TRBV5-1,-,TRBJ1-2,CASSGTYRGDYGYTF,TGCGCCAGCAGCGGAACCTACAGGGGAGACTATGGCTACACCTTC
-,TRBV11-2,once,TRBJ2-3,CASSLGGLGPDTQYF,TGTGCCAGCAGCTTAGGGGGGCTTGGGCCAGATACGCAGTATTTT
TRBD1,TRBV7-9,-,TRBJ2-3,CASSYGQGDTDTQYF,TGTGCCAGCAGCTACGGACAGGGGGACACAGATACGCAGTATTTT
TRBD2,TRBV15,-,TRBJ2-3,CATSRDRLATSVPDTQYF,TGTGCCACCAGCAGAGATCGGCTCGCGACTAGCGTTCCAGATACGCAGTATTTT
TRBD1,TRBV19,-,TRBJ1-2,CASSRDRANYGYTF,TGTGCCAGTAGCCGGGACAGGGCTAACTATGGCTACACCTTC
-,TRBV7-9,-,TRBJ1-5,CASSLDTGSNQPQHF,TGTGCCAGCAGCTTAGATACAGGCTCGAATCAGCCCCAGCATTTT
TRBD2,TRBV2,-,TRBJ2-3,CASGPNSGGADTQYF,TGTGCCAGCGGGCCAAATAGCGGGGGGGCAGATACGCAGTATTTT
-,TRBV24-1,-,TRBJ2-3,CATSDPVSTDTQYF,TGTGCCACCAGTGATCCGGTGAGCACAGATACGCAGTATTTT
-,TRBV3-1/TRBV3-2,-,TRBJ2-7,CASSQWVFGVGYEQYF,TGTGCCAGCAGCCAATGGGTTTTCGGGGTAGGCTACGAGCAGTACTTC
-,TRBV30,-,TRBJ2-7,CAWSGQYEQYF,TGTGCCTGGAGTGGGCAGTACGAGCAGTACTTC
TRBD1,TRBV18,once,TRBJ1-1,CASSRKQGGTEAFF,TGTGCCAGCTCACGAAAACAGGGGGGGACTGAAGCTTTCTTT
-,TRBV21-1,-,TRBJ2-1,CASQPPRRSRSYNEQFF,TGTGCCAGCCAGCCCCCAAGGAGGAGCCGCTCCTACAATGAGCAGTTCTTC
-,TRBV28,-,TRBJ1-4,CASRLHATNEKLFF,TGTGCCAGCAGACTACATGCAACTAATGAAAAACTGTTTTTT
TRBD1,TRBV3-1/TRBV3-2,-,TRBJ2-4,CASSLGTGFIRYF,TGTGCCAGCAGCCTTGGGACAGGGTTCATTCGGTACTTC
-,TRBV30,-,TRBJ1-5,CAWQPDGDQPQHF,TGTGCCTGGCAACCTGACGGAGATCAGCCCCAGCATTTT
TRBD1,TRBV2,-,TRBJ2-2,CASGIYAGGGELFF,TGTGCCAGCGGGATTTACGCAGGGGGCGGGGAGCTGTTTTTT
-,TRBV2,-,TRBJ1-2,CASSDSRGYYGYTF,TGTGCCAGCAGTGATTCTAGGGGATACTATGGCTACACCTTC
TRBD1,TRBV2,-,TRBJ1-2,CASRSDRHNYGYTF,TGTGCCAGCAGGTCGGACAGGCATAACTATGGCTACACCTTC
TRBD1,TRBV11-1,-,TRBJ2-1,CASGQGQQFF,TGTGCCAGCGGACAGGGACAGCAGTTCTTC
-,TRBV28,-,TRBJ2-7,CASRAGQSYEQYF,TGTGCCAGCAGGGCGGGACAGAGCTACGAGCAGTACTTC
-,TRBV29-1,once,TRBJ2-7,CSGGAENSYEQYF,TGCAGCGGGGGGGCGGAGAACTCCTACGAGCAGTACTTC
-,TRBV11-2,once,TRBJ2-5,CASSLRETQYF,TGTGCCAGCAGCTTACGGGAGACCCAGTACTTC
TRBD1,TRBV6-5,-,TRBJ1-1,CASSPDRANTEAFF,TGTGCCAGCAGCCCGGACAGGGCGAACACTGAAGCTTTCTTT
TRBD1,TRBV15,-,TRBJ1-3,CATGMEGAKGNTIYF,TGTGCCACCGGGATGGAGGGGGCAAAAGGAAACACCATATATTTT
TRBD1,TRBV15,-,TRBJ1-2,CATSRETGGYGYTF,TGTGCCACCAGCAGAGAGACAGGGGGCTATGGCTACACCTTC
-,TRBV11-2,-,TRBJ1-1,CASSLSGVNTEAFF,TGTGCCAGCAGCTTATCGGGAGTGAACACTGAAGCTTTCTTT
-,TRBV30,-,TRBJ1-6,CAWSGGSSYNSPLHF,TGTGCCTGGAGTGGCGGGAGCTCCTATAATTCACCCCTCCACTTT
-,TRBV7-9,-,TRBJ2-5,CASSLGDRQETQYF,TGTGCCAGCAGCTTAGGAGACAGGCAAGAGACCCAGTACTTC
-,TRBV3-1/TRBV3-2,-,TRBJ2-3,CASRQGAADTQYF,TGTGCCAGCAGACAAGGGGCCGCAGATACGCAGTATTTT
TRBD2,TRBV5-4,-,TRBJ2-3,CASSLRLAGFTDTQYF,TGTGCCAGCAGCCTGCGACTAGCGGGGTTCACAGATACGCAGTATTTT
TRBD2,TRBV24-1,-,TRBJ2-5,CATSDRRTRGGETQYF,TGTGCCACCAGTGACCGGCGGACGCGCGGGGGAGAGACCCAGTACTTC
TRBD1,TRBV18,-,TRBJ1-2,CASSLGQGDGYTF,TGTGCCAGCTCACTCGGACAGGGGGACGGCTACACCTTC
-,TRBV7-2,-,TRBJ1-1,CASSSGWQNTEAFF,TGTGCCAGCAGCTCGGGGTGGCAGAACACTGAAGCTTTCTTT
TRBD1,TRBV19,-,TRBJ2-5,CATGQVFQETQYF,TGTGCCACCGGACAGGTATTTCAAGAGACCCAGTACTTC
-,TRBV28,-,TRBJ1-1,CASPGPGVKNTEAFF,TGTGCCAGCCCTGGGCCCGGGGTTAAGAACACTGAAGCTTTCTTT